This T cell receptor beta chain was retrieved from a study of blood T cell repertoires in COVID-19. Study-wide background: Sites in the United States, Italy and Spain provided acute and convalescent COVID-19 samples. From T cells, B-cell-depleted T cells, or PBMCs came the material, which was cDNA or gDNA.

The germline V gene encodes CDR1 SGHVS and CDR2 FNYEAQ. Deletions cut 0 bases from V and 0 bases from J, with 6 bases between. This CDR3 is 15 amino acids long. Everyone who took part was roughly 18 to 89 years old, and they came from over 20 US areas. Cohort 3 donors were reported recovered after two negative PCRs, clearance, or symptom resolution. The assay was immunoSEQ multiplex PCR, and TCRdb's table has in-frame clones only and misses some. The sample holds about 250,000 clones, 80% to 90% seen once. V and J are TRBV7-6 and TRBJ1-3, with a weak D call TRBD1 (5 bases). Material: PBMCs or T cells enriched from blood (not recorded which). The clonotype was recovered from a woman aged 18-29 years who had recovered from COVID-19. CDR3 region: CASSLAQGSGNTIYF. CDR3 nucleotide sequence: TGTGCCAGCAGCTTAGCTCAGGGCTCTGGAAACACCATATATTTT.